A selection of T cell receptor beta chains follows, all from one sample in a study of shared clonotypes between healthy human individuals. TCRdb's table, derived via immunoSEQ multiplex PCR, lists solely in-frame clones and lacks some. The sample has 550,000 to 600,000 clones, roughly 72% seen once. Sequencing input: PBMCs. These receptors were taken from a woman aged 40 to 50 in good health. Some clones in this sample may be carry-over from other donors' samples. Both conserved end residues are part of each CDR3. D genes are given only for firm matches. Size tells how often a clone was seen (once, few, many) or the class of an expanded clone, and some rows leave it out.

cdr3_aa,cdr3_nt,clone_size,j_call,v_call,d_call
CASRGSGLTGELFF,TGCGCCAGCAGAGGTAGTGGGTTAACCGGGGAGCTGTTTTTT,NA,TRBJ2-2,TRBV5-1,NA
CASKTGHHTDTQYF,TGTGCCAGCAAAACCGGACACCACACAGATACGCAGTATTTT,once,TRBJ2-3,TRBV14,NA
CASSWGQVNLLANYGYTF,TGTGCCAGCAGTTGGGGACAGGTTAACCTCTTGGCTAACTATGGCTACACCTTC,NA,TRBJ1-2,TRBV28,TRBD1
CANQRASQNTGELFF,TGTGCCAATCAGCGGGCGAGCCAGAACACCGGGGAGCTGTTTTTT,NA,TRBJ2-2,TRBV19,NA
CASRDYPAGELFF,TGTGCCAGCAGGGACTACCCGGCCGGGGAGCTGTTTTTT,few,TRBJ2-2,TRBV28,NA
CASSIDRGTGGVTGELFF,TGTGCCAGTAGTATAGATCGGGGGACAGGGGGAGTCACCGGGGAGCTGTTTTTT,many,TRBJ2-2,TRBV19,TRBD1
CASSQASAGTQYF,TGTGCCAGCAGCCAAGCATCGGCGGGGACCCAGTACTTC,NA,TRBJ2-5,TRBV14,NA
CASSLQANTEAFF,TGTGCCAGCAGCTTACAGGCGAACACTGAAGCTTTCTTT,many,TRBJ1-1,TRBV9,NA
CATSFSTSQGKETQYF,TGTGCCACCAGCTTTTCGACTTCCCAGGGGAAAGAGACCCAGTACTTC,NA,TRBJ2-5,TRBV15,NA
CASSSLAAQGYGYTF,TGTGCCAGCAGTTCCCTCGCGGCCCAGGGCTATGGCTACACCTTC,NA,TRBJ1-2,TRBV28,NA
CASSPTLDREANYGYTF,TGTGCCAGCAGCCCCACCCTTGACAGGGAAGCCAACTATGGCTACACCTTC,NA,TRBJ1-2,TRBV28,TRBD1
CASSAGSTGELFF,TGTGCCAGCAGCGCAGGTTCCACCGGGGAGCTGTTTTTT,NA,TRBJ2-2,TRBV7-7,NA
CASSRESNTEAFF,TGTGCCAGCAGCAGGGAATCGAACACTGAAGCTTTCTTT,NA,TRBJ1-1,TRBV6-4,NA
CASSVGTSGRRTDTQYF,TGTGCCAGCAGCGTCGGGACTAGCGGGAGGAGGACAGATACGCAGTATTTT,NA,TRBJ2-3,TRBV9,TRBD2
CASSRIRTSTDTQYF,TGTGCCAGCAGCCGTATCCGTACTAGCACAGATACGCAGTATTTT,many,TRBJ2-3,TRBV5-6,NA
CAWTNPALSTGMSSNQPQHF,TGTGCCTGGACGAATCCAGCCCTATCGACAGGGATGTCGAGCAATCAGCCCCAGCATTTT,once,TRBJ1-5,TRBV30,TRBD1
CAWRLSSWEKLFF,TGTGCCTGGAGGCTGTCCTCCTGGGAAAAACTGTTTTTT,NA,TRBJ1-4,TRBV30,NA